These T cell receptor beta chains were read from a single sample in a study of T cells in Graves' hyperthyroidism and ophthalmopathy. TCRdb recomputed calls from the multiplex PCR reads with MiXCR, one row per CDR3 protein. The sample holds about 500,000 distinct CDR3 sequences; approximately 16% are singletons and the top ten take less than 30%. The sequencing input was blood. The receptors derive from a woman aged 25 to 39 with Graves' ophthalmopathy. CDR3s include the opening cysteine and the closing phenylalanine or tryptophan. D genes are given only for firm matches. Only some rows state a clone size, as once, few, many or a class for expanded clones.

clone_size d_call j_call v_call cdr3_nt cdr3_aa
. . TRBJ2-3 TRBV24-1 TGTGCCACCAGTGATCCTGGTCGGAGGGGGACAGATACGCAGTATTTT CATSDPGRRGTDTQYF
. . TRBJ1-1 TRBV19 TGTGCCAGTAGTATTAGGCCAGTCAACGCTGAAGCTTTCTTT CASSIRPVNAEAFF
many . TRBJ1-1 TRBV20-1 TGCAGTGCTAGAGACCTTGGGCAGGGGAGTAACACTGAAGCTTTCTTT CSARDLGQGSNTEAFF
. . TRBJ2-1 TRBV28 TGTGCCAGCAGATCCGGGTGGGGACTCGCAAGGGACAATGAGCAGTTCTTC CASRSGWGLARDNEQFF
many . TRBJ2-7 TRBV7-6 TGTGCCAGCAGCTTGAGTGGGCTCAACTACGAGCAGTACTTC CASSLSGLNYEQYF
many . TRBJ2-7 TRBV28 TGTGCCAGCAGTTACCCAATCGGACTAATTTCGGCCTACGAGCAGTACTTC CASSYPIGLISAYEQYF
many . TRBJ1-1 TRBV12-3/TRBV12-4 TGTGCCAGCAGTTCCATGAACACTGAAGCTTTCTTT CASSSMNTEAFF
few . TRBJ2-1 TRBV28 TGTGCCAGCAGTAACCCCCAGGGTGAGCAGTTCTTC CASSNPQGEQFF
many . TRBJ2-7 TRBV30 TGTGCCTGGAGTATCTTTGGTGCGCCGAAGAGGTACGAGCAGTACTTC CAWSIFGAPKRYEQYF
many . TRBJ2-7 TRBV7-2 TGTGCCAGCAGCTTAGTCAAGCAGATCTACGAGCAGTACTTC CASSLVKQIYEQYF
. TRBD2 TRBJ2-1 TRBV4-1 TGCGCCGGCAGCCAAAGACTAGCGGGAGGCTTGGGTGAGCAGTTCTTC CAGSQRLAGGLGEQFF
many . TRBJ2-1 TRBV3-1 TGTGCCAGCAGCCAAGCCGAGATAAACGGGGATGAGCAGTTCTTC CASSQAEINGDEQFF
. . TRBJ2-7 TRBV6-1 TGTGCCAGCAGTGTTCAGGGTAACGTGGCGAACGAGCAGTACTTC CASSVQGNVANEQYF
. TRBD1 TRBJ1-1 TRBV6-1 TGTGCCAGCAGTGAAGGTTTGACAGGGGGCACTGAAGCTTTCTTT CASSEGLTGGTEAFF
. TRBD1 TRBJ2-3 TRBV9 TGTGCCAGCAGCGGGGACAGGGAAACAGATACGCAGTATTTT CASSGDRETDTQYF
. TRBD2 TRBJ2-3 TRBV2 TGTGCCAGCGAACTCGGGACTAGCGGGAGGGTTAGCACAGATACGCAGTATTTT CASELGTSGRVSTDTQYF
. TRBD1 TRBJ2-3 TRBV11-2 TGTGCCAGCAGCTACCTCCGACAGGGGTGCGGTACGCAGTATTTT CASSYLRQGCGTQYF
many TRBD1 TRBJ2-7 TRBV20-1 TGCAGTGCCAGCCCGACAGGGGACGAGCAGTACTTC CSASPTGDEQYF
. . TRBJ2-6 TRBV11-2 TGTGCCAGCAGTCTAAGACCCTCTGGGGCCAACGCCCTGACTTTC CASSLRPSGANALTF
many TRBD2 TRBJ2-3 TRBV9 TGTGCCAGCAGACCGGGACTAGCGGTTCCTGGGGGCACAGATACGCAGTATTTT CASRPGLAVPGGTDTQYF
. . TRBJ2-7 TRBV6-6 TGTGCCAGCAGTTACCAGACAGGCCCCTACGAGCAGTACTTC CASSYQTGPYEQYF
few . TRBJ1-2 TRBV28 TGTGCCAGCAGTACATACTGGACAGATAACTATGGCTACACCTTC CASSTYWTDNYGYTF
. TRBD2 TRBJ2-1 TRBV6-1 TGTGCCAGCAGGCCGGGACTAGCGGAGAACAATGAGCAGTTCTTC CASRPGLAENNEQFF
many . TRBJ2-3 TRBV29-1 TGCAGCGTTGAACGGGGAGGAGGCACAGATACGCAGTATTTT CSVERGGGTDTQYF
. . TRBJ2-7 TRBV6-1 TGTGCCGGCAGTCCTGGGAGGTACGAGCAGTACTTC CAGSPGRYEQYF
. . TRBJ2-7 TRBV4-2 TGTGCCAGCAGCCAAGAGGGAACCAGAATCTACGAGCAGTACTTC CASSQEGTRIYEQYF
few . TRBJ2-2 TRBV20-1 TGCAGTGCTAGACCCCTCACCGGGAGACTCAGCACCGGGGAGCTGTTTTTT CSARPLTGRLSTGELFF
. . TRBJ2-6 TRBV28 TGTGCCACCGGGGTTTCTGGGGCCAACGTCCTGACTTTC CATGVSGANVLTF
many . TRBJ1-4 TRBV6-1 TGTGCCAGCAGTTACACAACGGGGGGAAAACTGTTTTTT CASSYTTGGKLFF
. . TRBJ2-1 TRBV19 TGTGCCAGTAGGGCGAAGGGGCTAGCCTCCTCCTACAATGAGCAGTTCTTC CASRAKGLASSYNEQFF
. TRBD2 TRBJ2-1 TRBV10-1 TGCGCCAGCAGTGAGGTCGTTGCTAGCGGACCCAATGAGCAGTTCTTC CASSEVVASGPNEQFF
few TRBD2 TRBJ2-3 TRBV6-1 TGTGCCAGCAGGGCTAGCGGGAGGGATGCAGATACGCAGTATTTT CASRASGRDADTQYF
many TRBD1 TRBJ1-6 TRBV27 TGTGCCAGTAGACAGGGGTATAATTCACCCCTCCACTTT CASRQGYNSPLHF
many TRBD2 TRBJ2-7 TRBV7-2 TGTGCCAGCAGCTTAACCGGGACTAGCGGGTGGGGGTACGAGCAGTACTTC CASSLTGTSGWGYEQYF
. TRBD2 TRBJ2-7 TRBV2 TGTGCCAGCATGACCGGGACTAGGCAAGAGCAGTACTTC CASMTGTRQEQYF
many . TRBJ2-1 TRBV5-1 TGCGCCAGCAGCTTGGCAGTTTCCAATGAGCAGTTCTTC CASSLAVSNEQFF
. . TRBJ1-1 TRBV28 TGTGCCAGCAGGGACAACGGGGGGAACACTGAAGCTTTCTTT CASRDNGGNTEAFF
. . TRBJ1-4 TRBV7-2 TGTGCCAGCAGCCAAGGGACACCCCTTGAGGAAGAAAAACTGTTTTTT CASSQGTPLEEEKLFF
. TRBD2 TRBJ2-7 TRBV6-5 TGTGCCAGCAGTTACCAGCGACTAGCGGGAACGGTCGAGCAGTACTTC CASSYQRLAGTVEQYF
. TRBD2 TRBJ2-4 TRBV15 TGTGCCACCAGCAGAGTGGGAGGGGCCGGGGGAAACATTCAGTACTTC CATSRVGGAGGNIQYF
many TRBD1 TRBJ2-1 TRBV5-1 TGCGCCAGCAGCTCGTCCGGACAGGGGGGGACCTACAATGAGCAGTTCTTC CASSSSGQGGTYNEQFF
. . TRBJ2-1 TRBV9 TGTGCCAGCAGCGTAGGAGGGAACTACAATGAGCAGTTCTTC CASSVGGNYNEQFF
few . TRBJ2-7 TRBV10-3 TGTGCCATCAGTGACGTCACCCGATACGAGCAGTACTTC CAISDVTRYEQYF
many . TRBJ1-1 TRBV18 TGTGCCAGCTCACCACTTATGCAGGACTACACTGAAGCTTTCTTT CASSPLMQDYTEAFF
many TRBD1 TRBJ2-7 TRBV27 TGTGCCAGCAGTTTAGCCCCTCTACAGGGGACGAGCTCCTACGAGCAGTACTTC CASSLAPLQGTSSYEQYF
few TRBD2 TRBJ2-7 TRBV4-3 TGCGCCAGCAGCCGAGCCGGGACTAGCGGGTACGAGCAGTACTTC CASSRAGTSGYEQYF
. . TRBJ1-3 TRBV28 TGTACCAGCGGACAGTTCTCTGGAAACACCATATATTTT CTSGQFSGNTIYF
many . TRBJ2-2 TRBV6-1 TGTGCCAGCAGTGAACATATACAGAACACCGGGGAGCTGTTTTTT CASSEHIQNTGELFF
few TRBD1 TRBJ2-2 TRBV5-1 TGCGCCAGCAGCCCTTGGACAGGGAGAGGCACCGGGGAGCTGTTTTTT CASSPWTGRGTGELFF
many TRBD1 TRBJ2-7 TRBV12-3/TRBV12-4 TGTGCCAGCAGTTTCCGGGACAGGGTGGGGGAGCAGTACTTC CASSFRDRVGEQYF